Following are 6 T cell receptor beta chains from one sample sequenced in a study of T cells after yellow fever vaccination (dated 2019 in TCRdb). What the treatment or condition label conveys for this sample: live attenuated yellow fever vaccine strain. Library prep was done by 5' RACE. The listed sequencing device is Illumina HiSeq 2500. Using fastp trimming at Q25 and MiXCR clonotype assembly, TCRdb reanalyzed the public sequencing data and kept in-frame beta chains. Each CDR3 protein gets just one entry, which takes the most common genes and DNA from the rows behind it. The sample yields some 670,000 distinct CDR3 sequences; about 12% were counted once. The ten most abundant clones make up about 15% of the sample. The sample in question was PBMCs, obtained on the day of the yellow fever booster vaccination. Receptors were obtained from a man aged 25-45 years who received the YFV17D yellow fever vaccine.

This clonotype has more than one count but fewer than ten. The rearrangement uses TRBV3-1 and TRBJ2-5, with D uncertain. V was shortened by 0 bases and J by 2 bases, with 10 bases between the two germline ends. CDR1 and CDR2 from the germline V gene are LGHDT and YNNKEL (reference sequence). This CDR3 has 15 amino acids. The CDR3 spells CASSQEPQKQETQYF. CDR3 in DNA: TGTGCCAGCAGCCAAGAACCACAGAAGCAAGAGACCCAGTACTTC.

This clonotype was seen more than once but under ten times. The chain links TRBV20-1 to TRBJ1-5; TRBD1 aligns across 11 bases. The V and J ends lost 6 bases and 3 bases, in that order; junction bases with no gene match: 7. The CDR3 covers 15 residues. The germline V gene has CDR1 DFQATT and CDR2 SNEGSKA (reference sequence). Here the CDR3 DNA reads TGCAGTGCAGCCGGGACAGGGGGTTTCAATCAGCCCCAGCATTTT. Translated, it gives CSAAGTGGFNQPQHF.

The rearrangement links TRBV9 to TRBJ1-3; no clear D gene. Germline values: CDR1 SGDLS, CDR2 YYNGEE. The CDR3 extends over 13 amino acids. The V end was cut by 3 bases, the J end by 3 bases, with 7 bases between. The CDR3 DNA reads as TGTGCCAGCAGCGAGCCGTATGGAAACACCATATATTTT. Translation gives CASSEPYGNTIYF.

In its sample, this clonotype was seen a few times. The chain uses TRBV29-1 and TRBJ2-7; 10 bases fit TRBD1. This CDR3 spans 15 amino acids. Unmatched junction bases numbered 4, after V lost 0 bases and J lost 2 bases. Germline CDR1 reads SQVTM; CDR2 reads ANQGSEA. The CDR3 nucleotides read TGCAGCGTTGAAGAATTCGGGACAGGGGCCTACGAGCAGTACTTC. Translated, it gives CSVEEFGTGAYEQYF.

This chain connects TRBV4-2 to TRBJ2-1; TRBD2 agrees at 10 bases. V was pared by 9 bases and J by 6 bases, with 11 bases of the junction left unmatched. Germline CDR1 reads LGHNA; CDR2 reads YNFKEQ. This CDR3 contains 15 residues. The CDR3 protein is CASTPSGSSLNEQFF. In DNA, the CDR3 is TGTGCCAGTACCCCTAGCGGGAGCTCCCTCAATGAGCAGTTCTTC.

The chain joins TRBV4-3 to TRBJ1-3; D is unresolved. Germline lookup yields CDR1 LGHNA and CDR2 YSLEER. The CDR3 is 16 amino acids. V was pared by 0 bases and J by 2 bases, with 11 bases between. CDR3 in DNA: TGCGCCAGCAGCCAAGATCAATGGGGTACTGGAAACACCATATATTTT. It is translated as CASSQDQWGTGNTIYF.